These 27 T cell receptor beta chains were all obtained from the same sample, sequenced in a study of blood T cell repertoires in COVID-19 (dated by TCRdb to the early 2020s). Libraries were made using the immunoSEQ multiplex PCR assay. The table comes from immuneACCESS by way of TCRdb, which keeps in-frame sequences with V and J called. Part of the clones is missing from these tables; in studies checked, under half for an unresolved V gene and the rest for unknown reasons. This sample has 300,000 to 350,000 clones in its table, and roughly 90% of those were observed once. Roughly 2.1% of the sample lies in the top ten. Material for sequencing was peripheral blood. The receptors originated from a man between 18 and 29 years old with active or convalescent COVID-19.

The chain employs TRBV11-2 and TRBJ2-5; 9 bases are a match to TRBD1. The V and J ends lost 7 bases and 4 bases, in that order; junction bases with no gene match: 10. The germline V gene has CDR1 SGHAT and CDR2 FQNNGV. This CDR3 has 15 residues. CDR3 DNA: TGTGCCAGCATGCCGGGACAGGGATTCCCAGAGACCCAGTACTTC. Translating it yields CASMPGQGFPETQYF.

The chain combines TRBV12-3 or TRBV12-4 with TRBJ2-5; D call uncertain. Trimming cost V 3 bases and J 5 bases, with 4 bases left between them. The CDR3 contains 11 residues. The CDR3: CASSFRETQYF. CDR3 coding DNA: TGTGCCAGCAGTTTTCGGGAGACCCAGTACTTC.

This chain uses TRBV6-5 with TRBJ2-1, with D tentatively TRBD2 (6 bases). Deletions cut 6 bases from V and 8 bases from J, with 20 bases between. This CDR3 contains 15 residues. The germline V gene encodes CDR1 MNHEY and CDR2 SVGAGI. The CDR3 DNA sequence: TGTGCCAGCAGGCCCTTCCGGGAGTTTGCGGATGAGCAGTTCTTC. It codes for CASRPFREFADEQFF.

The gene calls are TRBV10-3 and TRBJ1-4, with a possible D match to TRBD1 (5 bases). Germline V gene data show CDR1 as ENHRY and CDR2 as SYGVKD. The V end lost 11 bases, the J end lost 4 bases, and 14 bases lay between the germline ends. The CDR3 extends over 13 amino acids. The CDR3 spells CASGGGLNEKLFF. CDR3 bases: TGTGCCTCCGGGGGAGGACTTAATGAAAAACTGTTTTTT.

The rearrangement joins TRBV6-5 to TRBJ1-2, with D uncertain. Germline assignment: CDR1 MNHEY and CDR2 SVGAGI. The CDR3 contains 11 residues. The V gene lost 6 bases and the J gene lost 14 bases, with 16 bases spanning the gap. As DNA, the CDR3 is TGTGCCAGCAGCTCCGGGATCTGGGAGACCTTC. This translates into CASSSGIWETF.

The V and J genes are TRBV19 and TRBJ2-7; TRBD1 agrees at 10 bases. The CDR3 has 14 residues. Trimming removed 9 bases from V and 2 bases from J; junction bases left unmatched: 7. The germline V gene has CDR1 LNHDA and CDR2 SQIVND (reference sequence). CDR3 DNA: TGTGCCAGCTCGAAGGACAGGGGGGCCTACGAGCAGTACTTC. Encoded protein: CASSKDRGAYEQYF.

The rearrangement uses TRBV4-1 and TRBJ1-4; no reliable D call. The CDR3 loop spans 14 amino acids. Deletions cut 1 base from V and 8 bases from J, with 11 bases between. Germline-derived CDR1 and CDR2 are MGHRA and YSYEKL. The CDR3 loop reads CASSQGVVREKLFF. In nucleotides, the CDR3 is TGCGCCAGCAGCCAAGGAGTAGTTCGGGAAAAACTGTTTTTT.

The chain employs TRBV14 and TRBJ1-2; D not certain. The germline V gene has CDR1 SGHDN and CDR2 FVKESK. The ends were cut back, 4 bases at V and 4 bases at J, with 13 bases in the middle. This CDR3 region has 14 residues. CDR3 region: CASSRERFGYGYTF. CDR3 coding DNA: TGTGCCAGCAGCCGAGAGAGGTTCGGCTATGGCTACACCTTC.

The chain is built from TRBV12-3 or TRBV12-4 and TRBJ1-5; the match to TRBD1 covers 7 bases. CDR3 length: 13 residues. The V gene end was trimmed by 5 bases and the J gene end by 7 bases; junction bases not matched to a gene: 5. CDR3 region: CASSRQGWQPQHF. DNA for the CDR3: TGTGCCAGCAGTCGACAGGGATGGCAGCCCCAGCATTTT.

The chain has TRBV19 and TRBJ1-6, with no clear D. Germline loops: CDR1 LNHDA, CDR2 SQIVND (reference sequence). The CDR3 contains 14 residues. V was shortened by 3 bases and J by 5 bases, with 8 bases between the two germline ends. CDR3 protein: CASSMISDNSPLHF. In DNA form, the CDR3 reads TGTGCCAGTAGTATGATATCGGATAATTCACCCCTCCACTTT. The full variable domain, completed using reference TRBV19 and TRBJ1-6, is DGGITQSPKYLFRKEGQNVTLSCEQNLNHDAMYWYRQDPGQGLRLIYYSQIVNDFQKGDIAEGYSVSREKKESFPLTVTSAQKNPTAFYLCASSMISDNSPLHFGNGTRLTVT.

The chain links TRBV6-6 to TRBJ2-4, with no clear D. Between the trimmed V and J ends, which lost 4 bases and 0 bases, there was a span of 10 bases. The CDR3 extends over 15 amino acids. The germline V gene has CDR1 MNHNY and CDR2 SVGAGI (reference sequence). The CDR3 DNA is TGTGCCAGCAGTTCCCTACAGCTAGCCAAAAACATTCAGTACTTC. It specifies CASSSLQLAKNIQYF.

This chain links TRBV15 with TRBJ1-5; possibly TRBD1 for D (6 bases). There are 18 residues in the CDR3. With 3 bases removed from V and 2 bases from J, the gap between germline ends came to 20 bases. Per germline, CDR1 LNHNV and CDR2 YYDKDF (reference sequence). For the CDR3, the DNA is TGTGCCACCAGCAGCGCCGGGACAATAATAGGGGGCAATCAGCCCCAGCATTTT. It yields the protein CATSSAGTIIGGNQPQHF.

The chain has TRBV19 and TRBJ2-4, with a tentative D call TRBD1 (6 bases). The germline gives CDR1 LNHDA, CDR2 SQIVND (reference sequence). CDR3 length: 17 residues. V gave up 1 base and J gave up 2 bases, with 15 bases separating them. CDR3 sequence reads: CASSIGQGPRTKNIQYF. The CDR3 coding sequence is TGTGCCAGTAGTATAGGCCAGGGGCCCCGGACCAAAAACATTCAGTACTTC.

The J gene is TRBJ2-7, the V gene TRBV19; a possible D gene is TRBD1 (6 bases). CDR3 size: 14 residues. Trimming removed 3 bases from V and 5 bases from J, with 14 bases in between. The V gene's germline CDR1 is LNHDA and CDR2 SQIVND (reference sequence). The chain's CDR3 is CASSMGHPFNEQYF. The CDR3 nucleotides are TGTGCCAGTAGTATGGGACACCCATTCAACGAGCAGTACTTC.

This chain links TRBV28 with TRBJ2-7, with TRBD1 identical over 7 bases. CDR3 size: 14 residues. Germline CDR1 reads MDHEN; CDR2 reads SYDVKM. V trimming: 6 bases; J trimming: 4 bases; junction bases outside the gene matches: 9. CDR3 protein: CASSLLGQSYEQYF. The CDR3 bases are TGTGCCAGCAGCCTATTGGGACAGTCGTACGAGCAGTACTTC.

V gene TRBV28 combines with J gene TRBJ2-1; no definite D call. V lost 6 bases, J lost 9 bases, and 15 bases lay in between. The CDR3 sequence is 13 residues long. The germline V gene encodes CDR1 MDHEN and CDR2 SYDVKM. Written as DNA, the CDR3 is TGTGCCAGCAGCTCAACCTCCGGTCCTGAGCAGTTCTTC. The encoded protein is CASSSTSGPEQFF.

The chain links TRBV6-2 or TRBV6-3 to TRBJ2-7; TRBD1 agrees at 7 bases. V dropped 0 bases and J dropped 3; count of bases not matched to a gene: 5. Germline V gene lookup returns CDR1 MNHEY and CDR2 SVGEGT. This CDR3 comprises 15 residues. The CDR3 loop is CASSYSRNRGYEQYF. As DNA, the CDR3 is TGTGCCAGCAGTTACTCGAGGAACAGGGGCTACGAGCAGTACTTC.

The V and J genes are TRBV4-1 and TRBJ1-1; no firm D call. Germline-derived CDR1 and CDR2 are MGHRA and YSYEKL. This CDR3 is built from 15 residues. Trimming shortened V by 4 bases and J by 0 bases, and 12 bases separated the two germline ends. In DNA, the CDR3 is TGCGCCAGCAGCCCCCGGGAGGTACTGAACACTGAAGCTTTCTTT. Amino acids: CASSPREVLNTEAFF.

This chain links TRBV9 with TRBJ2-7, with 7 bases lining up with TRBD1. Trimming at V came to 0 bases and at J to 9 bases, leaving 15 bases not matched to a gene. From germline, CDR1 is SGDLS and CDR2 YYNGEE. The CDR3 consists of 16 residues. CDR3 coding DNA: TGTGCCAGCAGCGTAGGGGCCGCACAGGGGACAAGGGGGCAGTACTTC. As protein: CASSVGAAQGTRGQYF. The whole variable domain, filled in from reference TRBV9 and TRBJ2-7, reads DSGVTQTPKHLITATGQRVTLRCSPRSGDLSVYWYQQSLDQGLQFLIQYYNGEERAKGNILERFSAQQFPDLHSELNLSSLELGDSALYFCASSVGAAQGTRGQYFGPGTRLTVT.

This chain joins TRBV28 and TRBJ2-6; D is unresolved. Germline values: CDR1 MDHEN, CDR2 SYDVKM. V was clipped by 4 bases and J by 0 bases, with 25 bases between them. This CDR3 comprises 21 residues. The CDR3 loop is CASSSLPHHGTARSGANVLTF. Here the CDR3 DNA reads TGTGCCAGCAGTTCACTACCCCACCACGGAACTGCCCGCTCTGGGGCCAACGTCCTGACTTTC.

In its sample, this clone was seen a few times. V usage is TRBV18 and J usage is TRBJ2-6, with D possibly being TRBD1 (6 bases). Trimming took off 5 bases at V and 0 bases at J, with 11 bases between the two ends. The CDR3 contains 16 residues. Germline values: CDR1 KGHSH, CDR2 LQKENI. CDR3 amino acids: CASSRDTFSGANVLTF. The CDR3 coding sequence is TGTGCCAGCTCAAGGGACACCTTCTCTGGGGCCAACGTCCTGACTTTC.

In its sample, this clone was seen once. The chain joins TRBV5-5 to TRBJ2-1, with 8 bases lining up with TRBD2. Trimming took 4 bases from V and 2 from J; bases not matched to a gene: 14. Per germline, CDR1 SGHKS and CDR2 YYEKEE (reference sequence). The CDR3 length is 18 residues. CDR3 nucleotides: TGTGCCAGCAGCCTTGGGGTTGGCGGGGGGCCTCCCTACAATGAGCAGTTCTTC. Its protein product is CASSLGVGGGPPYNEQFF.

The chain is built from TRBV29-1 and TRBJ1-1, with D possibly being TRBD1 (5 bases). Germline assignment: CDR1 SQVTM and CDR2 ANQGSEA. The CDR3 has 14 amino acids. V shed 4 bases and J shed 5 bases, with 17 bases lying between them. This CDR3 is CSVVWGRVRTEAFF. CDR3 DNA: TGCAGCGTTGTCTGGGGCAGGGTGAGGACTGAAGCTTTCTTT. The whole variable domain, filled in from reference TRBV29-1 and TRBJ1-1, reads SAVISQKPSRDICQRGTSLTIQCQVDSQVTMMFWYRQQPGQSLTLIATANQGSEATYESGFVIDKFPISRPNLTFSTLTVSNMSPEDSSIYLCSVVWGRVRTEAFFGQGTRLTVV.

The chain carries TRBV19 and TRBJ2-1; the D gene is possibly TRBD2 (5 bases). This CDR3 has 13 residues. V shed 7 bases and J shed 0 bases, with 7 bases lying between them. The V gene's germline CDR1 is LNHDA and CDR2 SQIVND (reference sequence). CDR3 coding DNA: TGTGCCAGTAAAGGGAGCTCCTACAATGAGCAGTTCTTC. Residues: CASKGSSYNEQFF.

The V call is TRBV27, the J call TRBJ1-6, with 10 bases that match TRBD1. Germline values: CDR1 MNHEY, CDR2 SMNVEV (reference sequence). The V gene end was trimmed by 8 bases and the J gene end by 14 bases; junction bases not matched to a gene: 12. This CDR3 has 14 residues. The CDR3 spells CASGPGTGVSALHF. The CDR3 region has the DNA TGTGCCAGCGGACCGGGGACAGGGGTCTCAGCCCTCCACTTT.

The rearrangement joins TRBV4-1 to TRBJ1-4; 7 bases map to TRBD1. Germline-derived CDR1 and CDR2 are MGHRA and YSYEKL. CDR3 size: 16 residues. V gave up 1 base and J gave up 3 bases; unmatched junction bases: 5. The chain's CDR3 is CASSQVQGGANEKLFF. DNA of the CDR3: TGCGCCAGCAGCCAAGTTCAGGGGGGAGCTAATGAAAAACTGTTTTTT.

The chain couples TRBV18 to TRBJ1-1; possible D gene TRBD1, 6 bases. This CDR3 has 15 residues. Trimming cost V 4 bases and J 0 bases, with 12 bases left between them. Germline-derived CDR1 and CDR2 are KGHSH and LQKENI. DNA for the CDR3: TGTGCCAGCTCACGCGTACAGGGAATGAACACTGAAGCTTTCTTT. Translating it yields CASSRVQGMNTEAFF.